This is a list of T cell receptor beta chains from one sample in a study of blood T cell repertoires in COVID-19. Libraries were prepared by immunoSEQ multiplex PCR; TCRdb keeps only in-frame clonotypes and omits some of them. The repertoire has about 140,000 clones, 80% to 90% of them found once; the top ten carry more than 3.5%. Material: peripheral blood. These receptors came from a woman aged 40 to 50 with acute or convalescent COVID-19. The CDR3 runs from the conserved cysteine through the conserved F or W. D genes are given only for firm matches. Expanded clones are given a class, and other clones once, few, many or no size at all.

d_call: -; clone_size: -; v_call: TRBV7-3; j_call: TRBJ2-2; cdr3_nt: TGTGCCAGCAGCTACGGAGGAACCGCCGGGGAGCTGTTTTTT; cdr3_aa: CASSYGGTAGELFF
d_call: -; clone_size: -; v_call: TRBV6-1; j_call: TRBJ2-1; cdr3_nt: TGTGCCAGCAGTGAAGGGTTACGGGTTTTTAATGAGCAGTTCTTC; cdr3_aa: CASSEGLRVFNEQFF
d_call: -; clone_size: -; v_call: TRBV21-1; j_call: TRBJ1-2; cdr3_nt: TGTGCCATCCAGTTACAAAGGCCGGGTAGCTACACCTTC; cdr3_aa: CAIQLQRPGSYTF
d_call: TRBD2; clone_size: once; v_call: TRBV6-6; j_call: TRBJ2-1; cdr3_nt: TGTGCCAGCAGGCCTACTAGCGGGGACGAGCAGTTCTTC; cdr3_aa: CASRPTSGDEQFF
d_call: -; clone_size: -; v_call: TRBV4-1; j_call: TRBJ1-1; cdr3_nt: TGCGCCAGCAGCCCCCCGGGGAACACTGAAGCTTTCTTT; cdr3_aa: CASSPPGNTEAFF
d_call: -; clone_size: few; v_call: TRBV29-1; j_call: TRBJ1-2; cdr3_nt: TGCAGCGTTGCTTTATATGGCTACACCTTC; cdr3_aa: CSVALYGYTF
d_call: -; clone_size: -; v_call: TRBV6-5; j_call: TRBJ2-2; cdr3_nt: TGTGCCAGCAGGGTCGGGACATCGAACACCGGGGAGCTGTTTTTT; cdr3_aa: CASRVGTSNTGELFF
d_call: -; clone_size: -; v_call: TRBV5-4; j_call: TRBJ2-3; cdr3_nt: TGTGCCAGCAGCCACGGGGGAACAGATACGCAGTATTTT; cdr3_aa: CASSHGGTDTQYF
d_call: -; clone_size: -; v_call: TRBV7-3; j_call: TRBJ2-3; cdr3_nt: TGTGCCAGCAGCCAGGCAGATACGCAGTATTTT; cdr3_aa: CASSQADTQYF
d_call: -; clone_size: -; v_call: TRBV2; j_call: TRBJ1-1; cdr3_nt: TGTGCCAGCAGTGTCAGCGGGAACACTGAAGCTTTCTTT; cdr3_aa: CASSVSGNTEAFF
d_call: TRBD1; clone_size: -; v_call: TRBV9; j_call: TRBJ1-2; cdr3_nt: TGTGCCAGCAGCCCAGGGACAGGCGGCTACACCTTC; cdr3_aa: CASSPGTGGYTF
d_call: -; clone_size: -; v_call: TRBV30; j_call: TRBJ1-2; cdr3_nt: TGTGCCTGGAGGCGGAGCTATGGCTACACCTTC; cdr3_aa: CAWRRSYGYTF
d_call: -; clone_size: -; v_call: TRBV5-5; j_call: TRBJ1-2; cdr3_nt: TGTGCCAGCAGAGGGGGGGTTTGGCGTGGCTACACCTTC; cdr3_aa: CASRGGVWRGYTF
d_call: -; clone_size: -; v_call: TRBV13; j_call: TRBJ1-5; cdr3_nt: TGTGCCAGCACCATAGGGAGGAATCAGCCCCAGCATTTT; cdr3_aa: CASTIGRNQPQHF
d_call: TRBD1; clone_size: -; v_call: TRBV19; j_call: TRBJ2-7; cdr3_nt: TGTGCCAGTAGTATGGGACAGGGTAGGGGGGAGCAGTACTTC; cdr3_aa: CASSMGQGRGEQYF
d_call: -; clone_size: -; v_call: TRBV28; j_call: TRBJ1-1; cdr3_nt: TGTGCCAGCAGCCCCCTGCAGGGGTCTGCCATGAACACTGAAGCTTTCTTT; cdr3_aa: CASSPLQGSAMNTEAFF
d_call: -; clone_size: -; v_call: TRBV19; j_call: TRBJ1-5; cdr3_nt: TGTGCCAGTAGTATTAACGTCGGGGAAAAGGGTCAGCCCCAGCATTTT; cdr3_aa: CASSINVGEKGQPQHF
d_call: -; clone_size: -; v_call: TRBV5-6; j_call: TRBJ1-1; cdr3_nt: TGTGCCAGCAGCCCGAGTACAGGGACTGAAGCTTTCTTT; cdr3_aa: CASSPSTGTEAFF
d_call: -; clone_size: few; v_call: TRBV3-1/TRBV3-2; j_call: TRBJ1-5; cdr3_nt: TGTGCCAGCAGTCCCACAGGGAATCAGCCCCAGCATTTT; cdr3_aa: CASSPTGNQPQHF
d_call: -; clone_size: -; v_call: TRBV11-3; j_call: TRBJ1-6; cdr3_nt: TGTGCCAGCAGCTTCGCCTATAATTCACCCCTCCACTTT; cdr3_aa: CASSFAYNSPLHF
d_call: -; clone_size: once; v_call: TRBV19; j_call: TRBJ1-5; cdr3_nt: TGTGCCAGTAGTATTTGGTCCGGGTATGGCAATCAGCCCCAGCATTTT; cdr3_aa: CASSIWSGYGNQPQHF
d_call: TRBD1; clone_size: -; v_call: TRBV13; j_call: TRBJ1-2; cdr3_nt: TGTGCCAGCAGCTCCGGAGGACAGGGTAGGGACTATGGCTACACCTTC; cdr3_aa: CASSSGGQGRDYGYTF
d_call: TRBD1; clone_size: -; v_call: TRBV4-1; j_call: TRBJ1-4; cdr3_nt: TGCGCCAGCAGCGCGGGGACAGGAACTAATGAAAAACTGTTTTTT; cdr3_aa: CASSAGTGTNEKLFF
d_call: TRBD1; clone_size: -; v_call: TRBV7-9; j_call: TRBJ1-3; cdr3_nt: TGTGCCAGCAGCCCAGGACAGGGACTTGGAAACACCATATATTTT; cdr3_aa: CASSPGQGLGNTIYF
d_call: -; clone_size: -; v_call: TRBV25-1; j_call: TRBJ1-1; cdr3_nt: TGTGCCAGCTCCCCGGGGTTTTTGGTTTTCTTT; cdr3_aa: CASSPGFLVFF
d_call: TRBD2; clone_size: -; v_call: TRBV7-2; j_call: TRBJ2-3; cdr3_nt: TGTGCCAGCAGCGTCTCGGGACTAGCGGGGTTCACAGATACGCAGTATTTT; cdr3_aa: CASSVSGLAGFTDTQYF
d_call: TRBD2; clone_size: -; v_call: TRBV11-2; j_call: TRBJ2-7; cdr3_nt: TGTGCCAGCAGCTTCGGGACTAGCTTCTACGAGCAGTACTTC; cdr3_aa: CASSFGTSFYEQYF
d_call: -; clone_size: -; v_call: TRBV4-1; j_call: TRBJ1-4; cdr3_nt: TGCGCCAGCAGCCAAGACGGCAGTCTGAGGGAAAAACTGTTTTTT; cdr3_aa: CASSQDGSLREKLFF
d_call: TRBD1; clone_size: -; v_call: TRBV10-3; j_call: TRBJ2-7; cdr3_nt: TGTGCCATCAGAAGTACGGGGACAGGGGTCTCCTACGAGCAGTACTTC; cdr3_aa: CAIRSTGTGVSYEQYF
d_call: -; clone_size: -; v_call: TRBV24-1; j_call: TRBJ2-5; cdr3_nt: TGTGCCACCAGTGATTCAACGAGTACCGGAGAGACCCAGTACTTC; cdr3_aa: CATSDSTSTGETQYF
d_call: -; clone_size: -; v_call: TRBV5-1; j_call: TRBJ2-2; cdr3_nt: TGCGCCAGCAGTCCACCGGACAGAGTGAACACCGGGGAGCTGTTTTTT; cdr3_aa: CASSPPDRVNTGELFF
d_call: TRBD2; clone_size: -; v_call: TRBV7-8; j_call: TRBJ2-3; cdr3_nt: TGTGCCAGCAGCCGAGGTCGGACTAGCGGATACACAGATACGCAGTATTTT; cdr3_aa: CASSRGRTSGYTDTQYF
d_call: TRBD1; clone_size: -; v_call: TRBV11-2; j_call: TRBJ1-6; cdr3_nt: TGTGCCAGCAGCTTAGCCGCAGGGGGCAGGTATAATTCACCCCTCCACTTT; cdr3_aa: CASSLAAGGRYNSPLHF
d_call: TRBD1; clone_size: -; v_call: TRBV28; j_call: TRBJ1-4; cdr3_nt: TGTGCCAGCAGAAACAGGGGGGGGAATGAAAAACTGTTTTTT; cdr3_aa: CASRNRGGNEKLFF
d_call: TRBD2; clone_size: -; v_call: TRBV7-8; j_call: TRBJ2-2; cdr3_nt: TGTGCCAGCAGCTTAGAGGGACTAGCGGGAGTGCACACCGGGGAGCTGTTTTTT; cdr3_aa: CASSLEGLAGVHTGELFF
d_call: TRBD1; clone_size: -; v_call: TRBV30; j_call: TRBJ1-1; cdr3_nt: TGTGCCTGGGGGGACAGGGGTAACACTGAAGCTTTCTTT; cdr3_aa: CAWGDRGNTEAFF
d_call: TRBD1; clone_size: once; v_call: TRBV5-1; j_call: TRBJ2-1; cdr3_nt: TGCGCCAGCAGCTCGCGACAGGGCGCGCAGTTCTTC; cdr3_aa: CASSSRQGAQFF
d_call: -; clone_size: -; v_call: TRBV11-1; j_call: TRBJ2-5; cdr3_nt: TGTGCCAGCAGCGCACAGTTAACGGGGGAGACCCAGTACTTC; cdr3_aa: CASSAQLTGETQYF
d_call: TRBD2; clone_size: once; v_call: TRBV12-5; j_call: TRBJ2-1; cdr3_nt: TGTGCTAGTGGCCGACTAGCGGGAGAGTCTGAGCAGTTCTTC; cdr3_aa: CASGRLAGESEQFF
d_call: TRBD2; clone_size: -; v_call: TRBV3-1/TRBV3-2; j_call: TRBJ2-1; cdr3_nt: TGTGCCAGCAAGCCCCCCGGGACTAGCTCAGCCGGTAATAACGAGCAGTTCTTC; cdr3_aa: CASKPPGTSSAGNNEQFF
d_call: -; clone_size: few; v_call: TRBV27; j_call: TRBJ1-2; cdr3_nt: TGTGCCAGCAGTTTATTCCCCCCCACGGATAGGGAGAACTATGGCTACACCTTC; cdr3_aa: CASSLFPPTDRENYGYTF
d_call: -; clone_size: -; v_call: TRBV19; j_call: TRBJ2-2; cdr3_nt: TGTGCCAGTAGTATAGAAGCAGGGCGTACCGGGGAGCTGTTTTTT; cdr3_aa: CASSIEAGRTGELFF
d_call: -; clone_size: -; v_call: TRBV5-4; j_call: TRBJ1-2; cdr3_nt: TGTGCCAGCAGCGCATCGGGAGGCTACACCTTC; cdr3_aa: CASSASGGYTF
d_call: -; clone_size: -; v_call: TRBV7-9; j_call: TRBJ2-1; cdr3_nt: TGTGCCAGCAACAGGATGGGGGCGGAGCAGTTCTTC; cdr3_aa: CASNRMGAEQFF
d_call: -; clone_size: -; v_call: TRBV19; j_call: TRBJ2-6; cdr3_nt: TGTGCCAGTAGTATAGGGGGCGACGGGGCCAACGTCCTGACTTTC; cdr3_aa: CASSIGGDGANVLTF
d_call: -; clone_size: -; v_call: TRBV7-2; j_call: TRBJ1-6; cdr3_nt: TGTGCCAGCAGCGCATCCGGGACTGAATATAATTCACCCCTCCACTTT; cdr3_aa: CASSASGTEYNSPLHF
d_call: -; clone_size: -; v_call: TRBV18; j_call: TRBJ1-4; cdr3_nt: TGTGCCAGCTCACCACCCGGGTCGACTAATGAAAAACTGTTTTTT; cdr3_aa: CASSPPGSTNEKLFF
d_call: -; clone_size: -; v_call: TRBV6-5; j_call: TRBJ1-1; cdr3_nt: TGTGCCAGCAGTTCCACAGAGAACACTGAAGCTTTCTTT; cdr3_aa: CASSSTENTEAFF
d_call: -; clone_size: -; v_call: TRBV10-3; j_call: TRBJ1-5; cdr3_nt: TGTGCCATCAGTGAGTCGATTTTGGGAGGTCAGCCCCAGCATTTT; cdr3_aa: CAISESILGGQPQHF
d_call: TRBD1; clone_size: once; v_call: TRBV7-2; j_call: TRBJ2-1; cdr3_nt: TGTGCCAGCAGACGAACAGGGGCTCCCAATGAGCAGTTCTTC; cdr3_aa: CASRRTGAPNEQFF
d_call: -; clone_size: -; v_call: TRBV7-9; j_call: TRBJ2-4; cdr3_nt: TGTGCCAGCAGCTTAGGACGGACAGAAAACATTCAGTACTTC; cdr3_aa: CASSLGRTENIQYF
d_call: -; clone_size: -; v_call: TRBV2; j_call: TRBJ2-7; cdr3_nt: TGTGCCAGCAGTGCCGCCTACGAGCAGTACTTC; cdr3_aa: CASSAAYEQYF
d_call: -; clone_size: -; v_call: TRBV7-2; j_call: TRBJ1-2; cdr3_nt: TGTGCCAGCAGCTTCACTGAAGGGGACTATGGCTACACCTTC; cdr3_aa: CASSFTEGDYGYTF
d_call: TRBD2; clone_size: -; v_call: TRBV12-5; j_call: TRBJ2-1; cdr3_nt: TGTGCTAGTGGTCCCCCGTGGGGGGAGGGGCAGTTCTTC; cdr3_aa: CASGPPWGEGQFF